A single sample gave rise to the 3 T cell receptor beta chains below, sequenced in a study of Ad26.COV2.S vaccination and SARS-CoV-2 variants (dated by TCRdb to about 2021). Preparation of the library involved the immunoSEQ multiplex PCR assay. The immuneACCESS repertoire file appears here via TCRdb, limited to in-frame rearrangements. These files lack a portion of the clones; in checked studies, under half of the deficit traces to unresolved V genes, and the cause of the others is not known. For this sample there are 300,000 to 400,000 clones; around 84% appear just once. Under 2% of the sample belongs to the ten largest clones. The treatment or condition label, read with the paper, signifies: approximately 18 received Ad26.COV2.S at low or high dose, single or two shots; several received placebo; per-sample allocation not given. Repertoires of vaccine and placebo recipients were sequenced from samples taken on day 63 after the first injection.

The material sequenced was peripheral blood, taken in a trial of Ad26.COV2.S vaccine versus placebo. The origin of the receptors is a person aged 18-60 years who received the Ad26.COV2.S COVID-19 vaccine or a placebo.

The chain uses TRBV6-6 and TRBJ1-1; D is ambiguous. In germline, CDR1 is MNHNY, CDR2 SVGAGI (reference sequence). V was clipped by 4 bases and J by 5 bases, with 5 bases between them. The length of the CDR3 is 11 residues. CDR3 nucleotides: TGTGCCAGCAGTTTTGTGACTGAAGCTTTCTTT. Translation gives CASSFVTEAFF.

This clone occurred once. The J gene is TRBJ1-4, the V gene TRBV5-4; TRBD1 aligns across 7 bases. J gave up 13 bases and V 0 bases, and 6 bases lay outside the gene matches. CDR1 is SGHNT and CDR2 is YYREEE in the germline V gene (reference sequence). This CDR3 is built from 13 residues. For the CDR3, the DNA is TGTGCCAGCAGCTTGGGTCGACAGGGCGTACTGTTTTTT. This translates into CASSLGRQGVLFF.

About this clone: At one end, the junction sequence differs from germline, possibly due to a read error. The gene calls are TRBV11-2 and TRBJ2-1; 7 bases map to TRBD1. CDR1 and CDR2 (germline): SGHAT, FQNNGV. The CDR3 contains 13 residues. CDR3 sequence: CASSLDRANEQFF. CDR3 DNA sequence: TGTGCCAGCAGCCTAGACAGGGCCAATGAGCAGTTCTTC. Supplemented by reference TRBV11-2 and TRBJ2-1, the full variable domain reads EAGVAQSPRYKIIEKRQSVAFWCNPISGHATLYWYQQILGQGPKLLIQFQNNGVVDDSQLPKDRFSAERLKGVDSTLKIQPAKLEDSAVYLCASSLDRANEQFFGPGTRLTVL.